This TCR beta chain originates from a study of blood T cell repertoires in COVID-19. The overall study: Samples taken during acute and convalescent COVID-19 were collected in the United States, Italy and Spain.

The CDR3 sequence is 15 residues long. CDR1 and CDR2 from the germline V gene are SGHNT and YENEEA. The V end lost 2 bases, the J end lost 2 bases, and 11 bases lay between the germline ends. The protocol was immunoSEQ multiplex PCR, while the TCRdb copy is restricted to in-frame clones and leaves out a portion. The sample has around 230,000 clones, around 88% seen once; the top ten hold 2.5% to 3.5%. J is TRBJ2-3 and V is TRBV11-3, with D possibly being TRBD2 (6 bases). This clonotype was sampled from a woman between 40 and 50 years old with acute COVID-19. The sequencing input was PBMCs or T cells enriched from blood (not recorded which). The CDR3 protein is CASSLTGLHTDTQYF. CDR3 nucleotides: TGTGCCAGCAGCTTAACGGGACTTCACACAGATACGCAGTATTTT.